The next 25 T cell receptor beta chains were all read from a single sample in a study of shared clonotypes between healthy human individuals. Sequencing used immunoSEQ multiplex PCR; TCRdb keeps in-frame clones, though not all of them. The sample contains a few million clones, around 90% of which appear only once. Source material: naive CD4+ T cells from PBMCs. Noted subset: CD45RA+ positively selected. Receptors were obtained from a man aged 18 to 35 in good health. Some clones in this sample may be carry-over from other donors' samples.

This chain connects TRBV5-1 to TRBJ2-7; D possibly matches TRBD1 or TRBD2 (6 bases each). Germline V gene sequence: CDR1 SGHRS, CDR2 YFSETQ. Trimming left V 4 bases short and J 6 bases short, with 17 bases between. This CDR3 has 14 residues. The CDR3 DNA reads TGCGCCAGCAGCGATGGGGGGAGCAGGGGCGAGCAGTACTTC. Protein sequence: CASSDGGSRGEQYF.

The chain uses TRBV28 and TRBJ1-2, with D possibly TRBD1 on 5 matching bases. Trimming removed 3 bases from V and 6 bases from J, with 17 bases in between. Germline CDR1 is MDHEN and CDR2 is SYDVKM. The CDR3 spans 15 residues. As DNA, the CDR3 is TGTGCCAGCAGTTTCAGCCAGGGATCTTCCCATGGCTACACCTTC. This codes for CASSFSQGSSHGYTF.

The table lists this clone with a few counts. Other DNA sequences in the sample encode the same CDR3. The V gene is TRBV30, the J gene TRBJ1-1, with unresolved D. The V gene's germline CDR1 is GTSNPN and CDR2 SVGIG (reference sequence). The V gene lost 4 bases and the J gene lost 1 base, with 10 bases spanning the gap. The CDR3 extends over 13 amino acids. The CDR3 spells CAWKGQANTEAFF. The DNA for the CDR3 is TGTGCCTGGAAAGGGCAGGCGAACACTGAAGCTTTCTTT.

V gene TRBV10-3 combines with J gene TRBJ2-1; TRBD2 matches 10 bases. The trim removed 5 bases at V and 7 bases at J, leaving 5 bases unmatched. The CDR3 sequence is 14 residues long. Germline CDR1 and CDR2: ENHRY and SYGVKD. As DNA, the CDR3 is TGTGCCATCAGTAGGACTAGCGGCGCAAATGAGCAGTTCTTC. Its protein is CAISRTSGANEQFF.

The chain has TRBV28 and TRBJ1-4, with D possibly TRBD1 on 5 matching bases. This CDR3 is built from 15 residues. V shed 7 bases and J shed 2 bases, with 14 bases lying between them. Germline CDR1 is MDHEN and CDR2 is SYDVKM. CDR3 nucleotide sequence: TGTGCCAGCACCAAGAGCGGGGCTACTAATGAAAAACTGTTTTTT. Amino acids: CASTKSGATNEKLFF.

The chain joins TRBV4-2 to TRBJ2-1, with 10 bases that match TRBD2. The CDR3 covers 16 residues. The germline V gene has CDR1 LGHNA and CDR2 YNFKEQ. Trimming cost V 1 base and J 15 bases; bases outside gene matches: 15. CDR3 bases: TGTGCCAGCAGCCAAGGGCCTGGGCTAGCGGGAGTGGATGCGTTCTTC. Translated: CASSQGPGLAGVDAFF.

CDR3 bases: TGTGCCAGCAGCTTGAGCCGCATACCTAACTACGAGCAGTACTTC. It encodes CASSLSRIPNYEQYF. The chain recombines TRBV5-6 with TRBJ2-7; no clear D gene. V dropped 1 base and J dropped 3 bases, with 14 bases sitting between them. This CDR3 comprises 15 residues. Germline CDR1 reads SGHDT; CDR2 reads YYEEEE.

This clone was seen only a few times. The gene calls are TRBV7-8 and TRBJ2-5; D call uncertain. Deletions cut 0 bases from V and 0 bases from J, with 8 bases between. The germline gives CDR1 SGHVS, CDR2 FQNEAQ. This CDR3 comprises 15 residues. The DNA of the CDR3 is TGTGCCAGCAGCTTAGCGGGTTTTGACCAAGAGACCCAGTACTTC. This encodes CASSLAGFDQETQYF.

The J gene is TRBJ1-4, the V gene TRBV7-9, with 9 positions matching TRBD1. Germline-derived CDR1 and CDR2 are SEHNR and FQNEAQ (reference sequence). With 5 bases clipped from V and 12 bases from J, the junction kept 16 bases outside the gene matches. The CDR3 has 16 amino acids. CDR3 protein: CASSPYIGTGQLELFF. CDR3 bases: TGTGCCAGCAGCCCGTACATCGGGACAGGGCAGCTGGAACTGTTTTTT.

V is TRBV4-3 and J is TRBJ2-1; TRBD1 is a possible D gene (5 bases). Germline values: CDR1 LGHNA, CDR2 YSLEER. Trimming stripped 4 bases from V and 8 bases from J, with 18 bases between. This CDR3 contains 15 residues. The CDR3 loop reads CASSLTPGSGHEQFF. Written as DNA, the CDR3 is TGCGCCAGCAGCCTAACCCCAGGGTCGGGCCATGAGCAGTTCTTC.

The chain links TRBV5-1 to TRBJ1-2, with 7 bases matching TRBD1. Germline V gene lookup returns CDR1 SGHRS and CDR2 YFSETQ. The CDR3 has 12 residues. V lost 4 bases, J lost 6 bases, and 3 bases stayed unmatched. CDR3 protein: CASSARGDGYTF. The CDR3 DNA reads TGCGCCAGCAGCGCCAGGGGGGATGGCTACACCTTC.

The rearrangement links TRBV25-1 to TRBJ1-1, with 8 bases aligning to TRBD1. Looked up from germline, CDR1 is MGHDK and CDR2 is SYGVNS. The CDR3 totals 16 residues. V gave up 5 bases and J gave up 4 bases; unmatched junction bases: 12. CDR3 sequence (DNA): TGTGCCAGCAGTCGTCCAACAGGACAGGGCACCACTGAAGCTTTCTTT. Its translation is CASSRPTGQGTTEAFF.

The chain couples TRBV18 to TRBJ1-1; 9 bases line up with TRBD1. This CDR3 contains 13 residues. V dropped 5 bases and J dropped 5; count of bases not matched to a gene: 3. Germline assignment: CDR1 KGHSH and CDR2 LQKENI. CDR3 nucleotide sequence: TGTGCCAGCTCAGAGGGACAGGGAACTGAAGCTTTCTTT. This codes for CASSEGQGTEAFF.

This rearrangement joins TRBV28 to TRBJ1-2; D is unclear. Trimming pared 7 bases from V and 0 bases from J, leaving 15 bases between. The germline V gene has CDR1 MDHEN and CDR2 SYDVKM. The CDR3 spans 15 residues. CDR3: CASNTPFLTNYGYTF. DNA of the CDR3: TGTGCCAGCAATACACCCTTTTTAACTAACTATGGCTACACCTTC.

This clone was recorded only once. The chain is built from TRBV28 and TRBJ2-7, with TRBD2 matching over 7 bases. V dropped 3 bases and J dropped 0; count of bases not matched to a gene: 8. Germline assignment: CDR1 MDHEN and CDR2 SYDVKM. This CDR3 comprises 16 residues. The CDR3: CASSFPTSPTSYEQYF. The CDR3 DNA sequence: TGTGCCAGCAGTTTCCCGACTAGCCCAACCTCCTACGAGCAGTACTTC.

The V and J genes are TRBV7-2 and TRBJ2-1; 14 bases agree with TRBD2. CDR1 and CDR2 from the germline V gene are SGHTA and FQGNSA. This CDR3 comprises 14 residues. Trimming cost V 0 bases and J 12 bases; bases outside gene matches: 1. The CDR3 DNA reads TGTGCCAGCAGCTTAGCGGGACTAGCGGGAGTGCAGTTCTTC. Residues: CASSLAGLAGVQFF.

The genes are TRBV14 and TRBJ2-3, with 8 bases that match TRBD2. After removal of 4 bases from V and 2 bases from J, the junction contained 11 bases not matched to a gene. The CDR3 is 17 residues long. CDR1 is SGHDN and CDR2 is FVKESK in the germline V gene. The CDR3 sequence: CASSPPGSGTYTDTQYF. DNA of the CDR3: TGTGCCAGCAGCCCACCAGGTAGCGGGACGTACACAGATACGCAGTATTTT. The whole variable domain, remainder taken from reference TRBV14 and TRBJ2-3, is EAGVTQFPSHSVIEKGQTVTLRCDPISGHDNLYWYRRVMGKEIKFLLHFVKESKQDESGMPNNRFLAERTGGTYSTLKVQPAELEDSGVYFCASSPPGSGTYTDTQYFGPGTRLTVL.

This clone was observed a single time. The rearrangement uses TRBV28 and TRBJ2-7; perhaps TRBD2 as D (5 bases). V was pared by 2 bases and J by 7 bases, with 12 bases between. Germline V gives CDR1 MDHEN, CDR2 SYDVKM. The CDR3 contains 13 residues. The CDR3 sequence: CASSLGFGEEQYF. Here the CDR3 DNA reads TGTGCCAGCAGTTTAGGGTTCGGGGAGGAGCAGTACTTC.

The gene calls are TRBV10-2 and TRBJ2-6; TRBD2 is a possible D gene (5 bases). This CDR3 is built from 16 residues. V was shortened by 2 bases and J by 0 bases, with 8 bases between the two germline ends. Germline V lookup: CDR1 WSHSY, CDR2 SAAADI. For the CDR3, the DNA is TGCGCCAGCAGTGAGGCGGGCTACTCTGGGGCCAACGTCCTGACTTTC. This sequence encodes CASSEAGYSGANVLTF.

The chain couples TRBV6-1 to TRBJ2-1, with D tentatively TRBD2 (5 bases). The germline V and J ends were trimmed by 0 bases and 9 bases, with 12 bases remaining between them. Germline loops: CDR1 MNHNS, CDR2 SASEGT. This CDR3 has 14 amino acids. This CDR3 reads CASSEAEARREQFF. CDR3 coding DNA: TGTGCCAGCAGTGAAGCGGAGGCCAGGCGTGAGCAGTTCTTC.

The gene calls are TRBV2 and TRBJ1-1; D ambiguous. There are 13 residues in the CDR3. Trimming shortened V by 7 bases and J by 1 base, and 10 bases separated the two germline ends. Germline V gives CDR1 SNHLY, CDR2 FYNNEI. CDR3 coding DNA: TGTGCCAGCACGGGTGGTGAGAACACTGAAGCTTTCTTT. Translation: CASTGGENTEAFF. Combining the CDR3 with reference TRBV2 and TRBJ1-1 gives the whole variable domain EPEVTQTPSHQVTQMGQEVILRCVPISNHLYFYWYRQILGQKVEFLVSFYNNEISEKSEIFDDQFSVERPDGSNFTLKIRSTKLEDSAMYFCASTGGENTEAFFGQGTRLTVV.

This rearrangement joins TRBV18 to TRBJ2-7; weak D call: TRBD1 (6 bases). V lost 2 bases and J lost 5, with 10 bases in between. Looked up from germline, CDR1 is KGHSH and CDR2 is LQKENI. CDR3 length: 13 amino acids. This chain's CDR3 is CASSPYRDDEQYF. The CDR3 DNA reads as TGTGCCAGCTCACCATACAGGGACGACGAGCAGTACTTC. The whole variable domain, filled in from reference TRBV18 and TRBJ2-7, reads NAGVMQNPRHLVRRRGQEARLRCSPMKGHSHVYWYRQLPEEGLKFMVYLQKENIIDESGMPKERFSAEFPKEGPSILRIQQVVRGDSAAYFCASSPYRDDEQYFGPGTRLTVT.

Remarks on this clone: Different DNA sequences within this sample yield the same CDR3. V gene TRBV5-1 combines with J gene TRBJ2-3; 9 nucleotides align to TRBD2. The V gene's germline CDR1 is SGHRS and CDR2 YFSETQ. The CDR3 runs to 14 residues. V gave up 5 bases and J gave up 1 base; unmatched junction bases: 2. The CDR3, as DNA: TGCGCCAGCAGGCGACTAGCGGGCACAGATACGCAGTATTTT. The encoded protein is CASRRLAGTDTQYF.

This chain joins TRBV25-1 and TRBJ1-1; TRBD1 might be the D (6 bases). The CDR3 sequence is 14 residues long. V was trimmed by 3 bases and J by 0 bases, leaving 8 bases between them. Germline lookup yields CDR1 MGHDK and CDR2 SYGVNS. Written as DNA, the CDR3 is TGTGCCAGCAGTGACTACAGGGTGAACACTGAAGCTTTCTTT. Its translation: CASSDYRVNTEAFF.

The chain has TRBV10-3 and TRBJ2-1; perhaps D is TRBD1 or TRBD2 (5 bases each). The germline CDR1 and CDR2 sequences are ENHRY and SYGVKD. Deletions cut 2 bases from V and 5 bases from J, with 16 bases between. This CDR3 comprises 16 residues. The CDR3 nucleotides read TGTGCCATCAGTGAGCCGGGACCCGAGGGCAACAATGAGCAGTTCTTC. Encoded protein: CAISEPGPEGNNEQFF.